Given below is one T cell receptor beta chain in context. What it recognizes is unknown. The protocol was immunoSEQ multiplex PCR, while the TCRdb copy is restricted to in-frame clones and leaves out a portion. The table records roughly 15,000 clones, over 65% of them present only once. This sample is drawn from a study of immune cell composition in non-small cell lung cancer. Study-level results: TIL tumour reactivity correlated with maximal tumour-associated clone frequency in adenocarcinoma. Shared sequences between tumour-reactive and dominant in vivo clones were not proven.

V gave up 0 bases and J gave up 4 bases, with 10 bases separating them. Germline values: CDR1 SGHTA, CDR2 FQGNSA. This CDR3 comprises 16 residues. This TCR came from a human donor with non-small cell lung cancer. The chain recombines TRBV7-2 with TRBJ2-6; possible D gene TRBD1, 5 bases. The sequenced material came from lung tumor tissue. CDR3 DNA: TGTGCCAGCAGCTTAGCGCAGGGCACCGGGGCCAACGTCCTGACTTTC. This gives the protein CASSLAQGTGANVLTF.